This TCR beta chain is from a study of identical twins. Germline assignment: CDR1 GTSNPN and CDR2 SVGIG (reference sequence). The CDR3 length is 16 residues. J lost 1 base, V lost 3 bases, and 9 bases had no gene match. TCRdb fed the 5' RACE reads into MiXCR, producing one record per CDR3 protein. Of some 500,000 distinct CDR3 sequences listed, 14% are singletons. The same data also contributed to another study, on yellow fever vaccine responses in identical twins.

Specimen: CD4+ T cells sorted from blood. This receptor was obtained from a woman younger than 35 in good health. The V gene is TRBV30, the J gene TRBJ2-1, with 7 bases lining up with TRBD2. This CDR3 reads CAWRGSGRGSYNEQFF. DNA of the CDR3: TGTGCCTGGAGAGGCTCAGGGAGGGGTTCCTACAATGAGCAGTTCTTC.